This entry lists 20 T cell receptor beta chains sequenced from one sample in a study of cytomegalovirus exposure and HLA in healthy donors. The data were produced by immunoSEQ multiplex PCR, yet TCRdb's version contains in-frame clones alone and is incomplete. The data contain tens of thousands of clones, around 94% of them singletons. The specimen sequenced was PBMCs. These receptors were collected from a man aged 18 to 30 in good health and CMV-seronegative.

This chain connects TRBV19 to TRBJ1-2; D is possibly TRBD1 (6 bases). The V gene lost 7 bases and the J gene lost 2 bases, with 20 bases spanning the gap. This CDR3 is 16 amino acids long. Germline values: CDR1 LNHDA, CDR2 SQIVND (reference sequence). CDR3 in DNA: TGTGCCAGTACCCCCACTCGGGGGGGGCTGAACTATGGCTACACCTTC. Its translation: CASTPTRGGLNYGYTF.

The rearrangement uses TRBV27 and TRBJ2-5, with a possible D match to TRBD1 (6 bases). CDR3 length equals 18 residues. V was cut by 4 bases and J by 5 bases, with 26 bases left in between. Germline V CDR1 and CDR2: MNHEY, SMNVEV (reference sequence). DNA of the CDR3: TGTGCCAGCAGTTCTCCCTCCCCGGGACAATCAACCTGGGAGACCCAGTACTTC. Its translation is CASSSPSPGQSTWETQYF.

The gene calls are TRBV18 and TRBJ2-1; a weak D match, TRBD2 (7 bases). V was shortened by 7 bases and J by 2 bases, with 15 bases between the two germline ends. The CDR3 spans 15 residues. The germline V gene encodes CDR1 KGHSH and CDR2 LQKENI. CDR3 nucleotide sequence: TGTGCCAGCTTACCGGAGGGGGGGCCCTACAATGAGCAGTTCTTC. Its protein is CASLPEGGPYNEQFF.

The chain employs TRBV9 and TRBJ1-2, with 8 nucleotides matching TRBD1. The J segment lost 2 bases and the V segment lost 3 bases, leaving 9 bases of the junction unmatched. The germline gives CDR1 SGDLS, CDR2 YYNGEE. The CDR3 is 16 residues long. In DNA, the CDR3 is TGTGCCAGCAGCGCTCCGACCACAGGGGGAAACTATGGCTACACCTTC. This gives the protein CASSAPTTGGNYGYTF.

This clone appeared once. The chain combines TRBV6-1 with TRBJ1-4, with D possibly matching TRBD1 (6 bases). V dropped 1 base and J dropped 6 bases, with 18 bases sitting between them. The CDR3 has 17 amino acids. Germline V lookup: CDR1 MNHNS, CDR2 SASEGT. The CDR3 DNA sequence: TGTGCCAGCAGTGAAGGTTCTTTTGGGGGCCTGTATGAAAAACTGTTTTTT. This sequence encodes CASSEGSFGGLYEKLFF.

The CDR3 loop reads CASSQRPLAGGAYNEQFF. The DNA of the CDR3 is TGTGCCAGCAGCCAACGCCCACTAGCGGGAGGCGCCTACAATGAGCAGTTCTTC. The chain combines TRBV11-2 with TRBJ2-1; 12 bases line up with TRBD2. CDR1 and CDR2 (germline): SGHAT, FQNNGV. CDR3 size: 18 residues. The J segment lost 2 bases and the V segment lost 5 bases, leaving 10 bases of the junction unmatched. The full variable domain, its missing parts supplied by reference TRBV11-2 and TRBJ2-1, is EAGVAQSPRYKIIEKRQSVAFWCNPISGHATLYWYQQILGQGPKLLIQFQNNGVVDDSQLPKDRFSAERLKGVDSTLKIQPAKLEDSAVYLCASSQRPLAGGAYNEQFFGPGTRLTVL.

This chain connects TRBV6-5 to TRBJ2-7; D perhaps matches TRBD1 (6 bases). The germline CDR1 and CDR2 sequences are MNHEY and SVGAGI. Trimming left V 0 bases short and J 6 bases short, with 9 bases between. The CDR3 has 13 amino acids. This chain's CDR3 is CASSYSTGFEQYF. For the CDR3, the DNA is TGTGCCAGCAGTTACTCCACAGGGTTCGAGCAGTACTTC.

This clone appeared a few times. This rearrangement joins TRBV19 to TRBJ1-5, with D possibly TRBD1 on 5 matching bases. Germline V gene lookup returns CDR1 LNHDA and CDR2 SQIVND (reference sequence). This CDR3 comprises 15 residues. The V gene lost 6 bases and the J gene lost 4 bases, with 16 bases spanning the gap. CDR3 coding DNA: TGTGCCAGTAGCTCGTTTACAGGCGTTAATCAGCCCCAGCATTTT. This encodes CASSSFTGVNQPQHF.

This sequence joins TRBV6-5 and TRBJ2-2; TRBD1 agrees at 8 bases. The CDR3 runs 15 residues. V shed 5 bases and J 5 bases; nucleotides not matched to a gene: 7. Germline V gene lookup returns CDR1 MNHEY and CDR2 SVGAGI. The DNA of the CDR3 is TGTGCCAGCAGTCCCGACAGGGGAGGAACCGGGGAGCTGTTTTTT. Its translation: CASSPDRGGTGELFF.

The chain joins TRBV7-9 to TRBJ2-5, with D uncertain. Trimming removed 4 bases from V and 4 bases from J, with 16 bases in between. Germline CDR1 is SEHNR and CDR2 is FQNEAQ (reference sequence). The CDR3 loop spans 15 amino acids. CDR3 loop: CASSSARLNRETQYF. The CDR3 DNA reads TGTGCCAGCAGCTCAGCGCGTTTGAACAGAGAGACCCAGTACTTC.

The chain has TRBV7-2 and TRBJ2-6; maybe TRBD1 (5 bases). There are 14 residues in the CDR3. Trimming pared 5 bases from V and 4 bases from J, leaving 9 bases between. CDR1 and CDR2 from the germline V gene are SGHTA and FQGNSA. CDR3 amino acids: CASSTGSGANVLTF. CDR3 nucleotide sequence: TGTGCCAGCAGCACAGGATCAGGGGCCAACGTCCTGACTTTC.

This chain uses TRBV6-1 with TRBJ1-2, with a weak D call TRBD1 (5 bases). CDR3 length equals 15 residues. The ends were cut back, 6 bases at V and 3 bases at J, with 17 bases in the middle. Germline V gene lookup returns CDR1 MNHNS and CDR2 SASEGT. The DNA of the CDR3 is TGTGCCAGCAGGTGGCCGGGGGGGGTCCACTATGGCTACACCTTC. This translates into CASRWPGGVHYGYTF.

The genes are TRBV7-8 and TRBJ1-5, with unresolved D. The CDR3 is made up of 15 amino acids. CDR1 is SGHVS, CDR2 FQNEAQ, per germline. Trimming cost V 2 bases and J 2 bases, with 10 bases left between them. The CDR3 reads CASSLTRVGNQPQHF. The CDR3 DNA reads TGTGCCAGCAGCTTAACCCGGGTAGGCAATCAGCCCCAGCATTTT. The full variable domain, in which reference TRBV7-8 and TRBJ1-5 provide the parts outside the CDR3, is GAGVSQSPRYKVAKRGQDVALRCDPISGHVSLFWYQQALGQGPEFLTYFQNEAQLDKSGLPSDRFFAERPEGSVSTLKIQRTQQEDSAVYLCASSLTRVGNQPQHFGDGTRLSIL.

The chain carries TRBV6-6 and TRBJ1-1, with 11 bases lining up with TRBD1. The junction had 4 bases not matched to a gene; V was cut back by 6 bases and J by 4 bases. Germline assignment: CDR1 MNHNY and CDR2 SVGAGI (reference sequence). This CDR3 contains 14 residues. This chain's CDR3 is CASRGQGAGTEAFF. The CDR3 DNA is TGTGCCAGCAGAGGACAGGGGGCCGGCACTGAAGCTTTCTTT.

The chain employs TRBV6-5 and TRBJ2-1, with D uncertain. Per germline, CDR1 MNHEY and CDR2 SVGAGI. There are 12 residues in the CDR3. Between the trimmed V and J ends, which lost 3 bases and 4 bases, there was a span of 4 bases. DNA for the CDR3: TGTGCCAGCAGTTATAATTACAATGAGCAGTTCTTC. Residues: CASSYNYNEQFF.

To note about this clone: Different DNA sequences within this sample yield the same CDR3. This chain links TRBV30 with TRBJ2-7; possibly TRBD2 for D (6 bases). CDR1 GTSNPN and CDR2 SVGIG come from the germline V gene (reference sequence). The CDR3 is 13 amino acids. The V end lost 0 bases, the J end lost 5 bases, and 11 bases lay between the germline ends. CDR3 sequence reads: CAWSVLAGHEQYF. The CDR3 DNA is TGTGCCTGGAGTGTACTCGCGGGACACGAGCAGTACTTC.

This chain links TRBV6-5 with TRBJ1-1, with D uncertain. Germline CDR1 reads MNHEY; CDR2 reads SVGAGI. V was shortened by 2 bases and J by 4 bases, with 14 bases between the two germline ends. The CDR3 loop spans 15 amino acids. The CDR3 sequence: CASSYGIGMGTEAFF. Written as DNA, the CDR3 is TGTGCCAGCAGTTACGGTATCGGGATGGGCACTGAAGCTTTCTTT.

V and J are TRBV27 and TRBJ2-3; TRBD2 agrees at 14 bases. This CDR3 has 16 residues. Germline CDR1 MNHEY, CDR2 SMNVEV (reference sequence). With V trimmed by 5 bases and J by 6 bases, 7 bases remained unmatched. The CDR3 reads CASSPGTSGRLDTQYF. The CDR3 DNA follows: TGTGCCAGCAGTCCAGGGACTAGCGGGAGATTGGATACGCAGTATTTT.

In its sample, this clone was seen once. Here the CDR3 DNA reads TGTGCCAGCAGTGAACAGGGGGTATTTAGCAATCAGCCCCAGCATTTT. Its translation is CASSEQGVFSNQPQHF. This chain connects TRBV6-1 to TRBJ1-5, with TRBD1 matching over 7 bases. From germline, CDR1 is MNHNS and CDR2 SASEGT. CDR3 length: 16 amino acids. V gave up 2 bases and J gave up 0 bases; unmatched junction bases: 4.

J is TRBJ2-2 and V is TRBV4-1; D call uncertain. The CDR3 sequence is 15 residues long. Germline loops: CDR1 MGHRA, CDR2 YSYEKL. V was clipped by 1 base and J by 6 bases, with 12 bases between them. Here the CDR3 reads CASSQVFSESGELFF. The CDR3 nucleotides read TGCGCCAGCAGCCAAGTCTTTTCGGAGTCCGGGGAGCTGTTTTTT.